This is a list of T cell receptor beta chains from one sample in a study of T-cell memory formation after mild COVID-19. TCRdb called the 5' RACE reads again in MiXCR, with one record for every CDR3 protein. Of 80,000 to 90,000 distinct CDR3 sequences in the sample, around a quarter were seen once. Sequencing was performed on PBMCs or a T cell subset sorted from them (not recorded which). These receptors originate from a man younger than 30 who had mild COVID-19 (a few samples of this study predate the infection). Cell type and time point are not known. Each CDR3 is given with its conserved first and last residue. D genes are given only for firm matches. Clone size is stated in some rows and not others, as once, few, many or a class when expanded.

V gene	CDR3 length	D gene	J gene	clone size	CDR3 protein	CDR3 DNA
TRBV7-9	17	-	TRBJ1-6	-	CASSLAGVSDYNSPLHF	TGTGCCAGCAGCTTAGCCGGGGTGTCAGATTATAATTCACCCCTCCACTTT
TRBV27	13	TRBD1	TRBJ2-1	-	CASAGQGRSEQFF	TGTGCCAGCGCGGGACAGGGTCGATCAGAGCAGTTCTTC
TRBV7-3	15	TRBD2	TRBJ2-5	-	CASSPSGGVKETQYF	TGTGCCAGCAGCCCCTCGGGGGGGGTTAAGGAGACCCAGTACTTC
TRBV7-9	15	-	TRBJ2-5	few	CASSPRDLEGETQYF	TGTGCCAGCAGCCCTCGGGACCTAGAGGGGGAGACCCAGTACTTC
TRBV12-3/TRBV12-4	15	-	TRBJ1-5	-	CASSLGVAVYQPQHF	TGTGCCAGCAGTTTAGGCGTAGCAGTGTATCAGCCCCAGCATTTT
TRBV6-1	16	TRBD2	TRBJ2-3	many	CASSEGTSGGADTQYF	TGTGCCAGCAGTGAAGGGACTAGCGGGGGGGCAGATACGCAGTATTTT
TRBV7-8	15	-	TRBJ1-2	-	CASSFIRGGSWGYTF	TGTGCCAGCAGCTTCATTAGGGGGGGTAGTTGGGGCTACACCTTC
TRBV27	17	-	TRBJ2-1	-	CASSLRGVGGAYNEQFF	TGTGCCAGCAGTTTAAGGGGGGTCGGGGGCGCCTACAATGAGCAGTTCTTC
TRBV30	14	TRBD1	TRBJ2-7	-	CAWSVPGQGPEQYF	TGTGCCTGGAGTGTGCCGGGACAGGGGCCCGAGCAGTACTTC
TRBV12-3/TRBV12-4	14	-	TRBJ1-4	few	CASSPSGGNEKLFF	TGTGCCAGCAGTCCCAGCGGGGGTAATGAAAAACTGTTTTTT
TRBV29-1	12	-	TRBJ2-2	few	CSVEWGDGELFF	TGCAGCGTTGAATGGGGGGACGGGGAGCTGTTTTTT
TRBV4-2	15	TRBD1	TRBJ2-3	few	CASSQGTGGADTQYF	TGTGCCAGCAGCCAAGGGACAGGGGGCGCAGATACGCAGTATTTT
TRBV20-1	15	TRBD1	TRBJ1-2	many	CSAPTGGSANYGYTF	TGCAGTGCCCCCACAGGGGGCTCAGCTAACTATGGCTACACCTTC
TRBV9	15	TRBD1	TRBJ2-3	few	CASSVETGETDTQYF	TGTGCCAGCAGCGTAGAGACAGGGGAGACAGATACGCAGTATTTT